This entry is about one T cell receptor beta chain. The CDR3 sequence is 14 residues long. The junction had 0 bases not matched to a gene; V was cut back by 0 bases and J by 6 bases. Germline loops: CDR1 LGHNA, CDR2 YSLEER. TCRdb keeps only in-frame clones here, not all; method: immunoSEQ multiplex PCR. The repertoire holds roughly 1,500 clones, with roughly 93% as singletons. This sample is drawn from a study of tumor T cells in aggressive B-cell lymphoma. This TCR was sampled from an adult with diffuse large B cell lymphoma. The sample consisted of tumor tissue. The chain uses TRBV4-3 and TRBJ1-5; TRBD1 aligns across 9 bases. CDR3 nucleotides: TGCGCCAGCAGCCAAGAGGGACAGGGTCAGCCCCAGCATTTT. It yields the protein CASSQEGQGQPQHF.